One and the same sample provided the 7 T cell receptor beta chains below, sequenced in a study of CD8 T cells in Susac syndrome. Reverse transcription of roughly 0.5 to 1 ug RNA was performed with random hexamers. TCRdb ran MiXCR on the immunoSEQ multiplex PCR reads and lists one entry per CDR3 protein. The sample lists about 180,000 distinct CDR3 sequences; 90% to 95% were seen once. Source material: CD8+ T cells from PBMCs. The source is a human donor with multiple sclerosis.

This clonotype has just one count. The chain links TRBV28 to TRBJ2-7; no clear D gene. Trimming pared 5 bases from V and 3 bases from J, leaving 20 bases between. Germline CDR1 MDHEN, CDR2 SYDVKM. CDR3 length: 16 residues. CDR3 sequence: CASSLIPWNPNYEQYF. CDR3 nucleotides: TGTGCCAGCAGTCTAATTCCCTGGAACCCCAACTACGAGCAGTACTTC.

V is TRBV15 and J is TRBJ1-5; maybe TRBD1 (5 bases). V lost 3 bases and J 2 bases, leaving 8 bases between the germline ends. The CDR3 covers 14 residues. Germline-derived CDR1 and CDR2 are LNHNV and YYDKDF (reference sequence). CDR3 nucleotide sequence: TGTGCCACCAGCAGGGGAGGGGGCAATCAGCCCCAGCATTTT. Amino acid sequence: CATSRGGGNQPQHF.

This clonotype was observed a few times. J is TRBJ2-5 and V is TRBV19; maybe TRBD1 (5 bases). The CDR3 has 13 amino acids. Germline CDR1 reads LNHDA; CDR2 reads SQIVND (reference sequence). Deletions cut 5 bases from V and 3 bases from J, with 10 bases between. CDR3 DNA sequence: TGTGCCAGTAGTCATGACAGAGAAGAGACCCAGTACTTC. This translates into CASSHDREETQYF.

The genes are TRBV2 and TRBJ2-1; a possible D gene is TRBD1 (6 bases). V was shortened by 5 bases and J by 1 base, with 15 bases between the two germline ends. This CDR3 comprises 16 residues. Germline loops: CDR1 SNHLY, CDR2 FYNNEI. The CDR3 sequence is CASSKTRQASYNEQFF. CDR3 DNA: TGTGCCAGCAGTAAGACGCGACAGGCATCCTACAATGAGCAGTTCTTC.

J is TRBJ2-1 and V is TRBV9; TRBD2 agrees at 11 bases. The V segment lost 3 bases and the J segment 7 bases; nucleotides outside the gene matches: 6. Germline assignment: CDR1 SGDLS and CDR2 YYNGEE. This CDR3 comprises 15 residues. The CDR3 bases are TGTGCCAGCAGCGGAATAGCGGGGGGGCTTAATGAGCAGTTCTTC. Protein: CASSGIAGGLNEQFF. Based on the CDR3 plus reference TRBV9 and TRBJ2-1, the full variable domain is DSGVTQTPKHLITATGQRVTLRCSPRSGDLSVYWYQQSLDQGLQFLIQYYNGEERAKGNILERFSAQQFPDLHSELNLSSLELGDSALYFCASSGIAGGLNEQFFGPGTRLTVL.

The chain links TRBV4-1 to TRBJ2-7; D is perhaps TRBD1 or TRBD2 (7 bases each). V shed 4 bases and J shed 3 bases, with 13 bases lying between them. Per germline, CDR1 MGHRA and CDR2 YSYEKL. The CDR3 runs to 14 residues. This chain's CDR3 is CASSPAGQSYEQYF. As DNA, the CDR3 is TGCGCCAGCAGCCCAGCGGGACAGAGCTACGAGCAGTACTTC.

This chain joins TRBV12-3 or TRBV12-4 and TRBJ1-6; 7 nucleotides match TRBD1. Trimming took 6 bases from V and 7 from J; bases not matched to a gene: 6. This CDR3 region has 14 residues. The CDR3 region has the DNA TGTGCCAGCAGCGTACAGGGGAGGAATTCACCCCTCCACTTT. Protein sequence: CASSVQGRNSPLHF.